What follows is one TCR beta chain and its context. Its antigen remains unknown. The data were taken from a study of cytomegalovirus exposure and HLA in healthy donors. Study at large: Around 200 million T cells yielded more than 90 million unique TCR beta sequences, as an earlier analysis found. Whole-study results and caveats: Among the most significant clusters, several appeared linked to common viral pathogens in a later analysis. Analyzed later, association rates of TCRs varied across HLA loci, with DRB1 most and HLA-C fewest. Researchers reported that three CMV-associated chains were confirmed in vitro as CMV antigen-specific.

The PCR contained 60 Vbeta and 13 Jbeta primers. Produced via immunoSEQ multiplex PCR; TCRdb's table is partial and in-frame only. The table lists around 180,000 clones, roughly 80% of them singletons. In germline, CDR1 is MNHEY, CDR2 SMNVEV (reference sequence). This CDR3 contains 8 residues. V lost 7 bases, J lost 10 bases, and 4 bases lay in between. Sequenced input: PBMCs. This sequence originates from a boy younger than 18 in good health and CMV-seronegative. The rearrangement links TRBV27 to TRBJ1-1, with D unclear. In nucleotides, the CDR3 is TGTGCCAGCACCGGAGCTTTCTTT. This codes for CASTGAFF.